The rows below give T cell receptor beta chains drawn from one sample of a study of blood T cell repertoires in COVID-19. TCRdb's copy holds only in-frame clones and misses some; the assay was immunoSEQ multiplex PCR. Of about 23,000 clones listed, roughly 85% were seen once; the top ten hold about 20%. Material for sequencing was peripheral blood. The source is a man in his 70s in a cohort sampled during active COVID-19. The CDR3 runs from the conserved cysteine through the conserved F or W.

v_call | cdr3_aa
TRBV5-1 | CASSSEGRTSGRETQYF
TRBV5-1 | CASSPRDTYGYTF
TRBV2 | CASIPGQEHHNEQFF
TRBV2 | CASSEGAANNQPQHF
TRBV7-3 | CASSSQGNTEAFF
TRBV18 | CASSLSYEQYF
TRBV2 | CASSDRGGEKLFF
TRBV6-5 | CASSTPREGARGAFF
TRBV3-1/TRBV3-2 | CASSQVLGISYEQYF
TRBV5-6 | CASSIRPGTGLGSNQPQHF
TRBV6-4 | CASSDRSGGKYF
TRBV2 | CASRVSGSRSYEQYF
TRBV3-1/TRBV3-2 | CASSAYRGPRADEQFF
TRBV28 | CASRPSTWQETQYF
TRBV18 | CASSPGGSGANVLTF
TRBV30 | CAWSQAGVPKNIQYF
TRBV7-9 | CASSSRRKRGNFDEQYF
TRBV19 | CASSIVGPTEAFF
TRBV19 | CASSITTGRTDTQYF
TRBV28 | CASSLTLQANQPQHF
TRBV21-1 | CARKVRQGFTDTQYF
TRBV6-2/TRBV6-3 | CASSYKFAGAEAFF
TRBV7-8 | CASSLRVGTANTGELFF
TRBV4-1 | CASSQPLRSYEQYF
TRBV2 | CASSEALLREGQETQYF
TRBV6-5 | CASSYSAGDYNEQFF
TRBV7-8 | CASSALVGSSGRANEQYF
TRBV30 | CAWSLGAGASTDTQYF
TRBV28 | CASSSGQTLYF